This T cell receptor (beta chain) was sequenced for a study of regulatory T cells in long-lasting Graves disease. Regarding the study as a whole: Gene preferences differed: TRBV28, TRBJ1-2, TRBJ2-5 in persistent cases.

As for time point: persistent/refractory GD, antithyroid drugs over 5 years with positive TRAb. Making the TCR library involved RNA that had been extracted from PBMCs. With EDTA tubes as the receptacles, 7.5 to 10 milliliters of peripheral blood were drawn. TCR beta libraries were built with iRepertoire HTBI primers and Arm-PCR of CDR3 regions. Authors' processing steps: Throughout the samples, researchers identified 50 to 75 TRBV and approximately 15 TRBJ segments. TCRdb reanalysed the multiplex PCR reads using MiXCR and keeps one entry per CDR3 protein. The V and J calls and clone size come from TCRdb's table, not from the authors' own analysis. Of about 470,000 distinct CDR3 sequences in the sample, 20% to 25% are singletons; the top ten hold 7.8%. In germline, CDR1 is SGHVS, CDR2 FQNEAQ. V was shortened by 0 bases and J by 8 bases, with 8 bases between the two germline ends. There are 13 residues in the CDR3.

The table lists this clonotype with many counts. The antigen is not known. This TCR was recovered from a female donor with Graves disease. V and J are TRBV7-8 and TRBJ1-3; a weak D match, TRBD1 (5 bases). The sample in question was peripheral blood mononuclear cells (PBMCs), obtained when the disease was refractory, from a patient treated with antithyroid drugs. For the CDR3, the DNA is TGTGCCAGCAGCTTAGCGTTAGGGGACACCATATATTTT. Amino acid sequence: CASSLALGDTIYF.